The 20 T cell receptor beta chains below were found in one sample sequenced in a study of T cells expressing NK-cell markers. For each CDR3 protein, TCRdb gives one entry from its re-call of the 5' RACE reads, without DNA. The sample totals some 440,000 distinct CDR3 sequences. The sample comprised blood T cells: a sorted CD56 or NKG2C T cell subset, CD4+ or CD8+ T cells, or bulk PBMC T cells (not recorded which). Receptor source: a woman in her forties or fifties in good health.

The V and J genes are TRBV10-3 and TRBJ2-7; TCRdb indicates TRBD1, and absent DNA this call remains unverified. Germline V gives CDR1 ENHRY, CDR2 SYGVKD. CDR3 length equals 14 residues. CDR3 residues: CAIRDSGTRAEQYF.

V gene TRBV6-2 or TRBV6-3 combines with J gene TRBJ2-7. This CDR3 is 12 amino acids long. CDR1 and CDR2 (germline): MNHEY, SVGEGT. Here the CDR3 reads CASSYRYYEQYF.

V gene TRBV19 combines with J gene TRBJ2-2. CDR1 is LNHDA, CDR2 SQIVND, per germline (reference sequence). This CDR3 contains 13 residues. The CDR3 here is CASSMEGPGELFF.

The CDR3: CATRASGYNEQFF. This sequence joins TRBV24-1 and TRBJ2-1; without DNA, the TCRdb call of TRBD2 cannot be checked. Per the germline V gene, CDR1 is KGHDR and CDR2 is SFDVKD. The CDR3 covers 13 residues.

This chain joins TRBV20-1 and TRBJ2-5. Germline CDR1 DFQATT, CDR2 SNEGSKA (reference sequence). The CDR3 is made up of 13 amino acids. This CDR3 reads CSARGPREETQYF.

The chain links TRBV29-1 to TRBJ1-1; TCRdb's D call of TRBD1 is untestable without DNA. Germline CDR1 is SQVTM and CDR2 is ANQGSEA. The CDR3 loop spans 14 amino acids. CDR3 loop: CSVPGRPTNTEAFF.

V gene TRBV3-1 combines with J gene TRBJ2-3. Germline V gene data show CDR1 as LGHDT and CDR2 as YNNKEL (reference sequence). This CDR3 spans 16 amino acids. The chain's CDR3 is CASSQDPGLGTDTQYF.

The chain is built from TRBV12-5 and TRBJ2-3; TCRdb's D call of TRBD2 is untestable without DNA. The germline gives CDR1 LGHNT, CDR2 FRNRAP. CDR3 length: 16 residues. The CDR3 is CASGFTGLLGTDTQYF.

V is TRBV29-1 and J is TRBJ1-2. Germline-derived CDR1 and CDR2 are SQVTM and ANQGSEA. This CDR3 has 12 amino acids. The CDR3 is CSARTSNYGYTF.

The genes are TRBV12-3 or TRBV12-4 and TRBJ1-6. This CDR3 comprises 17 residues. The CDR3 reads CASSFLGSHVYNSPLHF.

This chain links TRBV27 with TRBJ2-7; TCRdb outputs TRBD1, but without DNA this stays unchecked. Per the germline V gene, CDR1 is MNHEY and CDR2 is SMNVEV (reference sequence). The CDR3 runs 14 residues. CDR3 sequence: CASSLTGRPYEQYF.

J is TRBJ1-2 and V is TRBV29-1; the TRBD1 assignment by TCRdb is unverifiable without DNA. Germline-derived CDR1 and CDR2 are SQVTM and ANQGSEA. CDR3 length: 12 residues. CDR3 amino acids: CSVSGQGKGYTF.

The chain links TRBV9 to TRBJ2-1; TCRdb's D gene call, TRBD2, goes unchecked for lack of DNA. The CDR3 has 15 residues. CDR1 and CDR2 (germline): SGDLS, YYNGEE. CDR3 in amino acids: CASRKGPDPYNEQFF.

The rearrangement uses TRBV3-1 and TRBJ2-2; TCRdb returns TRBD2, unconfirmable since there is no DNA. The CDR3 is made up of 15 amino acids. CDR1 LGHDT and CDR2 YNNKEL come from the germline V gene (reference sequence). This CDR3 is CASSQGLAETGELFF.

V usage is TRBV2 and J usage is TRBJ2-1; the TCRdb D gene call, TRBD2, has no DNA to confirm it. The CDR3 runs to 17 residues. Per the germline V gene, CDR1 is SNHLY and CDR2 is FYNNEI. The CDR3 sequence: CASSSGRGGGSYNEQFF.

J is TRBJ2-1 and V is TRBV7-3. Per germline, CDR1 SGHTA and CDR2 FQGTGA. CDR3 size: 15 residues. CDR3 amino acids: CASSLAGGPENEQFF.

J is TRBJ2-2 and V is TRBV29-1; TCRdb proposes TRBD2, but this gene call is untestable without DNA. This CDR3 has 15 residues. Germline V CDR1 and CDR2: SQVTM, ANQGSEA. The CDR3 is CSVEDLAGGVGELFF.

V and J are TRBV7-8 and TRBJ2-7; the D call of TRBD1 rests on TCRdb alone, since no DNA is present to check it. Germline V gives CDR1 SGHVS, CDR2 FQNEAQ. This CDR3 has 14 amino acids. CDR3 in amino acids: CASSFGRFSYEQYF. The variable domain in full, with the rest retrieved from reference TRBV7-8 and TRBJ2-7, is GAGVSQSPRYKVAKRGQDVALRCDPISGHVSLFWYQQALGQGPEFLTYFQNEAQLDKSGLPSDRFFAERPEGSVSTLKIQRTQQEDSAVYLCASSFGRFSYEQYFGPGTRLTVT.

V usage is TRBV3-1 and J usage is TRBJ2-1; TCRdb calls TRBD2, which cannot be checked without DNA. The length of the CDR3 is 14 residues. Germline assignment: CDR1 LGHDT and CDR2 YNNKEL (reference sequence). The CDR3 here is CASSQVSGRNEQFF.

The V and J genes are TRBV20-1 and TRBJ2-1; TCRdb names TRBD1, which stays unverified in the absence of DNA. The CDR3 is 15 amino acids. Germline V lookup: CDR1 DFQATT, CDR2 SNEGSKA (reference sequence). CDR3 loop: CSASRGFQSYNEQFF.